These T cell receptor beta chains were read from a single sample in a study of PD-1 blockade in classical Hodgkin lymphoma. TCRdb's copy holds only in-frame clones and misses some; the assay was immunoSEQ multiplex PCR. The sample yields about 150,000 clones, 78% seen once. This sample comprised peripheral blood mononuclear cells (PBMCs), obtained before the second cycle of nivolumab. The receptors were gathered from a human donor with classical Hodgkin lymphoma. The CDR3 runs from the conserved cysteine through the conserved F or W. The order of the fields is J gene, clone size, V gene, D gene, CDR3 protein, CDR3 DNA. A D gene is named only where the DNA matches it firmly. The size entry is marked missing in some rows and otherwise reads once, few, many or a size class.

J: TRBJ2-3
size: -
V: TRBV19
D: -
CDR3: CASSRDFTDTQYF
DNA: TGTGCCAGTAGTAGGGACTTCACAGATACGCAGTATTTT

J: TRBJ2-5
size: few
V: TRBV18
D: -
CDR3: CASSPPIEETQYF
DNA: TGTGCCAGCTCACCACCAATAGAAGAGACCCAGTACTTC

J: TRBJ1-1
size: -
V: TRBV5-1
D: -
CDR3: CASSPKRAQTENTEAFF
DNA: TGCGCCAGCAGCCCCAAACGCGCGCAAACAGAGAACACTGAAGCTTTCTTT

J: TRBJ1-5
size: -
V: TRBV18
D: -
CDR3: CASTTDSNQPQHF
DNA: TGTGCCAGCACAACAGATAGCAATCAGCCCCAGCATTTT

J: TRBJ2-3
size: -
V: TRBV6-5
D: TRBD2
CDR3: CAVSTRGRSDTQYF
DNA: TGTGCCGTCTCTACTCGCGGGAGAAGTGATACGCAGTATTTT

J: TRBJ2-1
size: -
V: TRBV29-1
D: -
CDR3: CSVETYNEQFF
DNA: TGCAGCGTTGAAACATACAATGAGCAGTTCTTC

J: TRBJ2-5
size: once
V: TRBV7-9
D: -
CDR3: CASSSDGETQYF
DNA: TGTGCCAGCAGCTCCGACGGGGAGACCCAGTACTTC

J: TRBJ1-2
size: -
V: TRBV9
D: -
CDR3: CASSVDPNPNYGYTF
DNA: TGTGCCAGCAGCGTAGATCCCAATCCTAACTATGGCTACACCTTC

J: TRBJ2-7
size: many
V: TRBV6-5
D: -
CDR3: CASSSDIGEQYF
DNA: TGTGCCAGCAGTTCAGACATCGGCGAGCAGTACTTC

J: TRBJ1-2
size: few
V: TRBV28
D: TRBD1
CDR3: CASSYGGDSLGYTF
DNA: TGTGCCAGCAGTTATGGTGGGGACAGCCTCGGCTACACCTTC

J: TRBJ2-7
size: -
V: TRBV25-1
D: TRBD1
CDR3: CASSATGVSYEQYF
DNA: TGTGCCAGCAGTGCGACAGGGGTAAGCTACGAGCAGTACTTC

J: TRBJ2-1
size: -
V: TRBV7-2
D: TRBD2
CDR3: CASSILAGGPSSSYNEQFF
DNA: TGTGCCAGCAGCATACTAGCGGGGGGCCCTTCTAGCTCCTACAATGAGCAGTTCTTC

J: TRBJ2-3
size: few
V: TRBV29-1
D: TRBD2
CDR3: CSVVLAGGPSTDTQYF
DNA: TGCAGCGTTGTACTAGCGGGGGGCCCAAGCACAGATACGCAGTATTTT

J: TRBJ2-3
size: -
V: TRBV5-5
D: -
CDR3: CASSLIAGTDTQYF
DNA: TGTGCCAGCAGCTTGATTGCGGGTACAGATACGCAGTATTTT

J: TRBJ2-5
size: -
V: TRBV9
D: -
CDR3: CASSVDLLGETQYF
DNA: TGTGCCAGCAGCGTAGACCTCCTGGGTGAGACCCAGTACTTC

J: TRBJ1-2
size: -
V: TRBV5-5
D: -
CDR3: CASSLVQGYGYTF
DNA: TGTGCCAGCAGCTTGGTTCAGGGCTATGGCTACACCTTC

J: TRBJ1-2
size: -
V: TRBV7-2
D: TRBD1
CDR3: CASSLTQGAGYGYTF
DNA: TGTGCCAGCAGCTTAACACAGGGGGCTGGCTATGGCTACACCTTC

J: TRBJ1-2
size: -
V: TRBV7-3
D: -
CDR3: CASSSEPTADYGYTF
DNA: TGTGCCAGCAGCTCCGAGCCGACAGCGGACTATGGCTACACCTTC

J: TRBJ2-3
size: -
V: TRBV6-5
D: -
CDR3: CASSLLPGLEDTQYF
DNA: TGTGCCAGCAGTTTACTCCCAGGGTTGGAAGATACGCAGTATTTT

J: TRBJ1-1
size: -
V: TRBV18
D: -
CDR3: CASSPGARGTEAFF
DNA: TGTGCCAGCTCACCCGGAGCCAGGGGCACTGAAGCTTTCTTT

J: TRBJ2-7
size: -
V: TRBV5-5
D: -
CDR3: CASSLFVGASYEQYF
DNA: TGTGCCAGCAGCTTGTTCGTAGGGGCGTCCTACGAGCAGTACTTC

J: TRBJ2-1
size: -
V: TRBV5-1
D: TRBD2
CDR3: CASRREPSYNEQFF
DNA: TGCGCCAGCAGGCGGGAGCCCTCCTACAATGAGCAGTTCTTC

J: TRBJ1-1
size: -
V: TRBV27
D: -
CDR3: CASRTLMNTEAFF
DNA: TGTGCCAGCAGGACACTGATGAACACTGAAGCTTTCTTT

J: TRBJ2-7
size: -
V: TRBV7-2
D: TRBD1
CDR3: CASSLEDRDSEQYF
DNA: TGTGCCAGCAGCTTAGAGGACAGGGACAGCGAGCAGTACTTC

J: TRBJ2-7
size: once
V: TRBV6-5
D: -
CDR3: CASNSMTGGRKQYF
DNA: TGTGCCAGCAACAGTATGACAGGTGGACGAAAGCAGTACTTC

J: TRBJ2-2
size: -
V: TRBV28
D: -
CDR3: CASSPHLTGELFF
DNA: TGTGCCAGCAGCCCCCACCTGACCGGGGAGCTGTTTTTT

J: TRBJ2-5
size: -
V: TRBV9
D: TRBD2
CDR3: CASSVGGAGLAGGQETQYF
DNA: TGTGCCAGCAGCGTAGGTGGAGCGGGACTAGCGGGGGGTCAAGAGACCCAGTACTTC

J: TRBJ2-5
size: -
V: TRBV11-3
D: TRBD2
CDR3: CASSWGGSQETQYF
DNA: TGTGCCAGCAGCTGGGGAGGGAGCCAAGAGACCCAGTACTTC

J: TRBJ1-2
size: -
V: TRBV5-4
D: -
CDR3: CASSSDSYGYTF
DNA: TGTGCCAGCAGCTCGGACAGCTATGGCTACACCTTC